The 24 T cell receptor beta chains listed next were all sequenced from one sample in a study of blood T cell repertoires in COVID-19. Generated by immunoSEQ multiplex PCR, the TCRdb table keeps only in-frame clones and is missing some. The sample has over 250,000 clones, about 85% seen once. Sequences were obtained from peripheral blood. The origin of the receptors is a human donor in a cohort sampled during active COVID-19.

The CDR3 DNA is TGCAGCGTTTCAGTTGTTCCCGGGGAGCTGTTTTTT. This gives the protein CSVSVVPGELFF. This chain links TRBV29-1 with TRBJ2-2, with D unclear. Germline values: CDR1 SQVTM, CDR2 ANQGSEA. V lost 5 bases and J 6 bases, leaving 10 bases between the germline ends. The CDR3 has 12 residues.

Ten or more counts support this clone. This sequence joins TRBV5-6 and TRBJ2-3; 9 bases are shared with TRBD2. V lost 3 bases and J lost 3; bases outside the gene matches: 5. Per the germline V gene, CDR1 is SGHDT and CDR2 is YYEEEE. This CDR3 comprises 15 residues. The DNA for the CDR3 is TGTGCCAGCAGCTGGTTCCTAGCGGGAACAGATACGCAGTATTTT. Protein product: CASSWFLAGTDTQYF.

The chain combines TRBV15 with TRBJ2-1; a possible D gene is TRBD2 (6 bases). CDR3 length: 16 amino acids. Deletions cut 5 bases from V and 2 bases from J, with 16 bases between. Germline CDR1 LNHNV, CDR2 YYDKDF (reference sequence). Here the CDR3 DNA reads TGTGCCACCAGCTCCGGGAGCGGACATACCTACAATGAGCAGTTCTTC. The encoded protein is CATSSGSGHTYNEQFF.

The CDR3 coding sequence is TGTGCCAGCAGACTAGTCCCGAACACTGAAGCTTTCTTT. This translates into CASRLVPNTEAFF. V usage is TRBV11-1 and J usage is TRBJ1-1; D gene ambiguous. The CDR3 length is 13 residues. CDR1 is SGHAT, CDR2 FQDESV, per germline (reference sequence). With 6 bases removed from V and 1 base from J, the gap between germline ends came to 9 bases.

The chain couples TRBV24-1 to TRBJ2-2, with TRBD1 matching 7 bases. Germline V gives CDR1 KGHDR, CDR2 SFDVKD. CDR3 size: 14 residues. Losses at the gene ends were 4 bases for V and 7 bases for J; bases not matched to a gene: 5. CDR3 residues: CATSDADRDGELFF. CDR3 in DNA: TGTGCCACCAGTGACGCCGACAGGGACGGGGAGCTGTTTTTT.

The chain couples TRBV5-4 to TRBJ2-1, with D possibly being TRBD2 (6 bases). The V end was cut by 4 bases, the J end by 0 bases, with 11 bases between. Germline-derived CDR1 and CDR2 are SGHNT and YYREEE (reference sequence). The CDR3 spans 15 residues. CDR3: CASSGGSGSYNEQFF. The CDR3 nucleotides read TGTGCCAGCAGCGGGGGGTCGGGCTCCTACAATGAGCAGTTCTTC.

The genes are TRBV5-8 and TRBJ1-5, with 10 bases lining up with TRBD1. CDR3 length: 16 residues. The junction had 9 bases not matched to a gene; V was cut back by 4 bases and J by 5 bases. CDR1 SGHTS and CDR2 YDEGEE come from the germline V gene. The CDR3 loop reads CASSTGQGRAYQPQHF. DNA of the CDR3: TGTGCCAGCAGCACGGGACAGGGGCGTGCCTATCAGCCCCAGCATTTT. Variable domain in full (rest from reference TRBV5-8 and TRBJ1-5): EAGVTQSPTHLIKTRGQQATLRCSPISGHTSVYWYQQALGLGLQFLLWYDEGEERNRGNFPPRFSGRQFPNYSSELNVNALELEDSALYLCASSTGQGRAYQPQHFGDGTRLSIL.

The gene calls are TRBV18 and TRBJ1-1; D gene uncertain. Looked up from germline, CDR1 is KGHSH and CDR2 is LQKENI. The V gene lost 0 bases and the J gene lost 0 bases, with 14 bases spanning the gap. CDR3 size: 17 residues. CDR3 coding DNA: TGTGCCAGCTCACCACCTCAGGCTCTCTCGGTGAACACTGAAGCTTTCTTT. Protein: CASSPPQALSVNTEAFF.

This clone has just one count. The rearrangement joins TRBV12-3 or TRBV12-4 to TRBJ2-7; D remains unclear. CDR3 length: 12 residues. Trimming stripped 4 bases from V and 6 bases from J, with 10 bases between. CDR3 coding DNA: TGTGCCAGCAGTTACAGTCAGAGCGAGCAGTACTTC. Translation gives CASSYSQSEQYF.

This chain uses TRBV28 with TRBJ2-3; 7 positions match TRBD2. The CDR3 sequence is 16 residues long. With V trimmed by 5 bases and J by 1 base, 9 bases remained unmatched. The germline V gene has CDR1 MDHEN and CDR2 SYDVKM. The CDR3 nucleotides are TGTGCCAGCAGTAGCCGTCTAGCGGCCGGCACAGATACGCAGTATTTT. Translating it yields CASSSRLAAGTDTQYF. The full variable domain, completed using reference TRBV28 and TRBJ2-3, is DVKVTQSSRYLVKRTGEKVFLECVQDMDHENMFWYRQDPGLGLRLIYFSYDVKMKEKGDIPEGYSVSREKKERFSLILESASTNQTSMYLCASSSRLAAGTDTQYFGPGTRLTVL.

This clone has a handful of counts. V is TRBV5-4 and J is TRBJ2-1; D might be TRBD1 (6 bases). The germline V gene encodes CDR1 SGHNT and CDR2 YYREEE (reference sequence). V was trimmed by 3 bases and J by 6 bases, leaving 16 bases between them. The CDR3 consists of 15 residues. CDR3 protein: CASSSFRIGGNEQFF. The CDR3 DNA sequence: TGTGCCAGCAGCTCCTTCAGGATAGGGGGCAATGAGCAGTTCTTC.

The chain carries TRBV19 and TRBJ1-5; D might be TRBD1 (5 bases). There are 13 residues in the CDR3. The V gene's germline CDR1 is LNHDA and CDR2 SQIVND (reference sequence). The V end was cut by 2 bases, the J end by 6 bases, with 8 bases between. The CDR3 is CASSIQGIQPQHF. CDR3 DNA: TGTGCCAGTAGTATACAGGGAATTCAGCCCCAGCATTTT. Complete variable domain (other parts from reference TRBV19 and TRBJ1-5): DGGITQSPKYLFRKEGQNVTLSCEQNLNHDAMYWYRQDPGQGLRLIYYSQIVNDFQKGDIAEGYSVSREKKESFPLTVTSAQKNPTAFYLCASSIQGIQPQHFGDGTRLSIL.

The chain links TRBV21-1 to TRBJ2-7; the listed D gene, TRBD2, was not tested against the DNA. TRBV21-1 is noted as a pseudogene. The CDR3 contains 13 residues. This CDR3 reads CASTGSASYEQYF. In DNA form, the CDR3 reads TGTGCCAGCACCGGTAGCGCGAGCTACGAGCAGTACTTC.

This clone was found once. The rearrangement links TRBV25-1 to TRBJ2-3, with 10 nucleotides matching TRBD2. There are 15 residues in the CDR3. The trim removed 4 bases at V and 3 bases at J, leaving 4 bases unmatched. Germline assignment: CDR1 MGHDK and CDR2 SYGVNS. CDR3 protein: CASSGGLAETDTQYF. The CDR3 DNA sequence: TGTGCCAGCAGTGGCGGACTAGCGGAGACAGATACGCAGTATTTT. The variable domain in full, with the rest retrieved from reference TRBV25-1 and TRBJ2-3, is EADIYQTPRYLVIGTGKKITLECSQTMGHDKMYWYQQDPGMELHLIHYSYGVNSTEKGDLSSESTVSRIRTEHFPLTLESARPSHTSQYLCASSGGLAETDTQYFGPGTRLTVL.

This clone was detected only a few times. The gene calls are TRBV6-6 and TRBJ1-5; D is perhaps TRBD1 (6 bases). The germline gives CDR1 MNHNY, CDR2 SVGAGI (reference sequence). Trimming pared 0 bases from V and 5 bases from J, leaving 14 bases between. CDR3 length: 16 amino acids. In nucleotides, the CDR3 is TGTGCCAGCAGTTACTCGAGGCCAGGGGAGCATCAGCCCCAGCATTTT. Encoded protein: CASSYSRPGEHQPQHF.

The chain couples TRBV14 to TRBJ1-2, with 8 nucleotides matching TRBD1. Per the germline V gene, CDR1 is SGHDN and CDR2 is FVKESK. V lost 0 bases, J lost 7 bases, and 13 bases stayed unmatched. The CDR3 extends over 17 amino acids. The CDR3 nucleotides are TGTGCCAGCAGCCAAGAACCCCAGGGGGCAGAGGATTCTGGCTACACCTTC. Encoded protein: CASSQEPQGAEDSGYTF.

This chain links TRBV30 with TRBJ1-4, with D uncertain. This CDR3 is 13 amino acids long. CDR1 GTSNPN and CDR2 SVGIG come from the germline V gene (reference sequence). Deletions cut 1 base from V and 4 bases from J, with 7 bases between. The CDR3 is CAWSGGGNEKLFF. The CDR3 bases are TGTGCCTGGAGTGGCGGCGGTAATGAAAAACTGTTTTTT.

The chain uses TRBV11-2 and TRBJ2-7, with no clear D. Looked up from germline, CDR1 is SGHAT and CDR2 is FQNNGV. The CDR3 is made up of 13 amino acids. The ends were cut back, 5 bases at V and 6 bases at J, with 14 bases in the middle. CDR3 protein: CASSRGSSSEQYF. In DNA, the CDR3 is TGTGCCAGCAGCCGCGGTTCCAGTTCCGAGCAGTACTTC.

The count of this clone is one. The CDR3 DNA follows: TGCGCCAGCAGCTTGGCGCTAGCGGCTGGGGCCAACGTCCTGACTTTC. This gives the protein CASSLALAAGANVLTF. The chain recombines TRBV5-1 with TRBJ2-6, with TRBD2 identical over 7 bases. Germline V gives CDR1 SGHRS, CDR2 YFSETQ. J was trimmed by 2 bases and V by 0 bases; bases with no gene match: 2. The length of the CDR3 is 16 residues.

This chain connects TRBV19 to TRBJ1-1; TRBD1 agrees at 10 bases. CDR3 size: 13 residues. Germline lookup yields CDR1 LNHDA and CDR2 SQIVND (reference sequence). With 5 bases clipped from V and 11 bases from J, the junction kept 8 bases outside the gene matches. CDR3 sequence: CASSPGGTGAAFF. For the CDR3, the DNA is TGTGCCAGTAGTCCGGGGGGGACAGGGGCGGCTTTCTTT. Drawing the rest from reference TRBV19 and TRBJ1-1, the complete variable domain is DGGITQSPKYLFRKEGQNVTLSCEQNLNHDAMYWYRQDPGQGLRLIYYSQIVNDFQKGDIAEGYSVSREKKESFPLTVTSAQKNPTAFYLCASSPGGTGAAFFGQGTRLTVV.

J is TRBJ2-7 and V is TRBV30; 8 positions agree with TRBD1. The germline gives CDR1 GTSNPN, CDR2 SVGIG (reference sequence). The junction had 12 bases not matched to a gene; V was cut back by 5 bases and J by 6 bases. This CDR3 comprises 14 residues. CDR3 in amino acids: CAWQPTGVLVEQYF. The CDR3 region has the DNA TGTGCCTGGCAACCGACAGGGGTATTAGTCGAGCAGTACTTC.

This chain joins TRBV28 and TRBJ1-2, with unresolved D. Trimming cost V 2 bases and J 4 bases, with 14 bases left between them. The germline gives CDR1 MDHEN, CDR2 SYDVKM. The CDR3 length is 15 residues. The CDR3 protein is CASSLEGRKLYGYTF. CDR3 nucleotide sequence: TGTGCCAGCAGTTTAGAGGGCAGGAAACTCTATGGCTACACCTTC.

This chain links TRBV7-2 with TRBJ2-1; TRBD1 is a possible D gene (5 bases). The V end lost 2 bases, the J end lost 7 bases, and 12 bases lay between the germline ends. The CDR3 is 14 residues long. CDR1 is SGHTA, CDR2 FQGNSA, per germline. The CDR3 DNA reads as TGTGCCAGCAGCTTATCAAGGGGCCTGAATGAGCAGTTCTTC. Protein: CASSLSRGLNEQFF.

As regards this clone: This clone may be a read error of a much larger clone one base away. The chain uses TRBV2 and TRBJ1-2, with TRBD1 matching 8 bases. In germline, CDR1 is SNHLY, CDR2 FYNNEI. The length of the CDR3 is 13 residues. The J segment lost 2 bases and the V segment lost 5 bases, leaving 1 base of the junction unmatched. CDR3 sequence: CASSRTGNYGYTF. The CDR3 DNA is TGTGCCAGCAGTCGGACAGGGAACTATGGCTACACCTTC.